Listed here are 17 T cell receptor beta chains from one sample, sequenced in a study of regulatory T cells in long-lasting Graves disease. Time point denoted: newly diagnosed GD, antithyroid drugs for less than 3 months. PBMC RNA served as the TCR library source. Construction of the TCR beta libraries employed iRepertoire HTBI primers in conjunction with Arm-PCR of CDR3 regions. TCRdb reanalysed the multiplex PCR reads using MiXCR and keeps one entry per CDR3 protein. This sample has roughly 350,000 distinct CDR3 sequences, with roughly 17% found just once. The sample was also linked to a second study, of T cells in Graves' hyperthyroidism and ophthalmopathy.

The specimen comprised peripheral blood mononuclear cells (PBMCs), sampled at new diagnosis, from a patient treated with antithyroid drugs. The source is a woman younger than 35 with Graves disease.

The table lists this clonotype with a few counts. This chain links TRBV29-1 with TRBJ2-3, with TRBD2 identical over 7 bases. This CDR3 has 11 residues. The J segment lost 9 bases and the V segment lost 3 bases, leaving 3 bases of the junction unmatched. Germline V gene sequence: CDR1 SQVTM, CDR2 ANQGSEA. CDR3 nucleotides: TGCAGCGTTGAGGGAGGGGACACGCAGTATTTT. It specifies CSVEGGDTQYF.

This clonotype occurred a few times. The chain has TRBV19 and TRBJ1-1, with TRBD1 matching over 7 bases. Germline trimming cut 0 bases from V and 4 bases from J; bases unmatched to any gene: 5. Germline values: CDR1 LNHDA, CDR2 SQIVND (reference sequence). The CDR3 loop spans 15 amino acids. This chain's CDR3 is CASSIDDRAGTEAFF. The CDR3 coding sequence is TGTGCCAGTAGTATAGACGACAGGGCAGGCACTGAAGCTTTCTTT.

The sample holds many counts of this clonotype. The chain joins TRBV20-1 to TRBJ2-5, with 11 bases lining up with TRBD2. Germline V lookup: CDR1 DFQATT, CDR2 SNEGSKA (reference sequence). Unmatched junction bases numbered 21, after V lost 1 base and J lost 5 bases. This CDR3 comprises 20 residues. The CDR3: CSARVNDDSGTSGPRETQYF. CDR3 bases: TGCAGTGCTAGAGTGAATGACGACTCGGGGACTAGCGGACCACGGGAGACCCAGTACTTC.

In this sample, this clonotype turned up once. This may be a read error: a much more frequent sequence differs by one nucleotide. The CDR3, as DNA: TGTGCCAGCAGCTTATTATCGGGTGCCCCCTACAATGAGCAGCTCTTC. Amino acids: CASSLLSGAPYNEQLF. The chain is built from TRBV7-3 and TRBJ2-1; the D is unclear. Germline V gene data show CDR1 as SGHTA and CDR2 as FQGTGA. The CDR3 loop spans 16 amino acids.

Notes on this clonotype: A much larger clone lies one base from this, so it may be a read error. The J gene is TRBJ2-1, the V gene TRBV20-1, with TRBD1 identical over 10 bases. The CDR3 is made up of 16 amino acids. CDR1 and CDR2 from the germline V gene are DFQATT and SNEGSKA (reference sequence). The V gene end was trimmed by 0 bases and the J gene end by 10 bases; junction bases not matched to a gene: 12. CDR3 sequence reads: CSARDLGTGDSYEQFF. CDR3 sequence (DNA): TGCAGTGCTAGAGATCTGGGGACAGGGGACTCCTACGAGCAGTTCTTC.

This clonotype turned up a few times. The chain has TRBV10-2 and TRBJ1-3; D gene unclear. The CDR3 runs 18 residues. V was cut by 0 bases and J by 0 bases, with 15 bases left in between. Germline lookup yields CDR1 WSHSY and CDR2 SAAADI. CDR3 in amino acids: CASSESSVGMPSGNTIYF. CDR3 in DNA: TGCGCCAGCAGTGAGTCGTCGGTCGGGATGCCCTCTGGAAACACCATATATTTT.

The V and J genes are TRBV27 and TRBJ1-2, with D hard to call. Looked up from germline, CDR1 is MNHEY and CDR2 is SMNVEV (reference sequence). With 6 bases removed from V and 3 bases from J, the gap between germline ends came to 14 bases. This CDR3 is 14 amino acids long. As DNA, the CDR3 is TGTGCCAGCAGCCTCGTGGGTAGGGACTATGGCTACACCTTC. It yields the protein CASSLVGRDYGYTF.

This chain joins TRBV2 and TRBJ1-2, with 8 bases aligning to TRBD1. V trimming: 5 bases; J trimming: 4 bases; junction bases outside the gene matches: 15. This CDR3 has 17 amino acids. The germline V gene encodes CDR1 SNHLY and CDR2 FYNNEI. The CDR3 bases are TGTGCCAGCAGTTTGTCCGGGACAGGTGGCGATGTCTATGGCTACACCTTC. The encoded protein is CASSLSGTGGDVYGYTF.

This clonotype was seen a few times. The chain carries TRBV2 and TRBJ2-7, with 8 bases that match TRBD1. The ends lost 5 bases at V and 0 bases at J; junction bases unmatched: 9. The CDR3 runs 16 residues. The V gene's germline CDR1 is SNHLY and CDR2 FYNNEI. CDR3 in DNA: TGTGCCAGCAGTTCCCCGGACAGGGCCACCTCCTACGAGCAGTACTTC. Its protein product is CASSSPDRATSYEQYF.

The chain is built from TRBV3-1 and TRBJ2-5; 9 nucleotides agree with TRBD2. J was trimmed by 5 bases and V by 4 bases; bases with no gene match: 5. Per the germline V gene, CDR1 is LGHDT and CDR2 is YNNKEL (reference sequence). The CDR3 totals 14 residues. The CDR3 sequence: CASSPWRGGETQYF. CDR3 DNA sequence: TGTGCCAGCAGCCCCTGGCGGGGGGGGGAGACCCAGTACTTC.

This clonotype was seen a handful of times. This chain links TRBV25-1 with TRBJ2-1; 8 bases are shared with TRBD2. This CDR3 spans 15 amino acids. V lost 10 bases, J lost 2 bases, and 10 bases stayed unmatched. Germline assignment: CDR1 MGHDK and CDR2 SYGVNS. The CDR3 spells CATSKGGGPYNEQFF. CDR3 in DNA: TGTGCCACAAGCAAGGGCGGGGGGCCCTACAATGAGCAGTTCTTC.

As concerns this clonotype: A far more abundant clone sits one base away, making this likely a read error. The chain employs TRBV11-2 and TRBJ1-1; D gene uncertain. The CDR3 covers 16 residues. V was trimmed by 5 bases and J by 0 bases, leaving 16 bases between them. CDR1 is SGHAT, CDR2 FQNNGV, per germline. This CDR3 reads CASSPGRVTMNTEAFF. The CDR3 region has the DNA TGTGCCAGCAGCCCGGGGAGGGTAACAATGAACACTGAAGCTTTCTTT.

The chain couples TRBV10-3 to TRBJ2-5, with 8 bases that match TRBD2. The CDR3 extends over 15 amino acids. Germline CDR1 ENHRY, CDR2 SYGVKD. V lost 6 bases and J lost 4; bases outside the gene matches: 10. The CDR3 region is CAIRGTRQEPETQYF. The CDR3 DNA reads TGTGCCATCAGGGGGACTAGACAAGAACCAGAGACCCAGTACTTC.

Details on this clonotype: One end of the junction fails to match germline, which may point to a read error. The chain couples TRBV5-1 to TRBJ2-7; no clear D. The DNA end is a closer match to TRBJ2-5, so the J assignment may be wrong. The length of the CDR3 is 14 residues. Germline V gene data show CDR1 as SGHRS and CDR2 as YFSETQ. DNA of the CDR3: TGTGCCAGCAGCCAAGGTATCCGAGGAGAGACCCAGTACTTC. This encodes CASSQGIRGETQYF.

The gene calls are TRBV12-3 or TRBV12-4 and TRBJ1-5; 10 bases agree with TRBD1. The CDR3 totals 17 residues. Unmatched junction bases numbered 9, after V lost 5 bases and J lost 2 bases. The CDR3 sequence: CASSPSSGTGGNQPQHF. CDR3 bases: TGTGCCAGCAGTCCTTCTTCCGGGACAGGGGGCAATCAGCCCCAGCATTTT.

This clonotype was recorded at least ten times. The V and J genes are TRBV7-2 and TRBJ1-2; no reliable D call. Germline assignment: CDR1 SGHTA and CDR2 FQGNSA. V was cut by 1 base and J by 5 bases, with 8 bases left in between. The length of the CDR3 is 13 residues. DNA for the CDR3: TGTGCCAGCAGCTTAGAAACAGAGTATGGCTACACCTTC. The encoded protein is CASSLETEYGYTF. Together with reference TRBV7-2 and TRBJ1-2, the CDR3 gives the full variable domain: GAGVSQSPSNKVTEKGKDVELRCDPISGHTALYWYRQSLGQGLEFLIYFQGNSAPDKSGLPSDRFSAERTGGSVSTLTIQRTQQEDSAVYLCASSLETEYGYTFGSGTRLTVV.

In this sample, this clonotype turned up many times. This rearrangement joins TRBV30 to TRBJ2-5; D call uncertain. The germline gives CDR1 GTSNPN, CDR2 SVGIG (reference sequence). The CDR3 spans 12 residues. V lost 6 bases and J 4 bases, leaving 12 bases between the germline ends. Here the CDR3 reads CACWPTGETQYF. Written as DNA, the CDR3 is TGTGCCTGTTGGCCTACCGGAGAGACCCAGTACTTC.